This entry is about one T cell receptor beta chain. Antigen: not known. This specimen belongs to a study of T-cell memory formation after mild COVID-19. 5'RACE primed from the constant segment yielded TCR alpha and TCR beta cDNA libraries bearing sample barcodes and UMIs. Each CDR3 protein is one row after TCRdb ran MiXCR on the 5' RACE reads. The sample yields about 340,000 distinct CDR3 sequences, 14% seen once. Findings of the study overall: Contracting CD4+ clones sat mainly in CM and EM; CD8+ in EMRA.

CDR3 size: 17 residues. V lost 1 base and J lost 1, with 16 bases in between. The specimen was PBMCs or a T cell subset sorted from them (not recorded which). The TCR sequence derives from a man aged 18 to 30 who had mild COVID-19 (a few samples of this study predate the infection). Cell type and time point are not known. This chain uses TRBV12-3 or TRBV12-4 with TRBJ2-5; D is unresolved. CDR3 sequence (DNA): TGTGCCAGCAGTTTAGTTATGACTCTTGGGGTCCAAGAGACCCAGTACTTC. Translation gives CASSLVMTLGVQETQYF.